The 27 T cell receptor beta chains reported below all come from one sample, sequenced in a study of post-analysis software for immune sequencing data. Regarding the study as a whole: Controls had lower frequencies than patients of roughly five TRBV segments, which included TRBV5-6, TRBV5-1 and TRBV20-1.

These receptors have no known antigen. Unique molecular identifiers were carried by the TCR beta cDNA libraries. Each CDR3 protein is one row after TCRdb ran MiXCR on the PCR reads. Of 750,000 to 950,000 distinct CDR3 sequences in the sample, 46% are singletons; the top ten hold roughly 4.5%. The sequencing sample was made of blood. These receptors were collected from a girl between 5 and 17 years old with multiple sclerosis.

V usage is TRBV7-2 and J usage is TRBJ1-6; unclear D gene. The germline V gene has CDR1 SGHTA and CDR2 FQGNSA. Trimming took off 1 base at V and 0 bases at J, with 7 bases between the two ends. This CDR3 is built from 16 residues. CDR3 amino acids: CASSLEWGSYNSPLHF. CDR3 in DNA: TGTGCCAGCAGCTTAGAGTGGGGCTCCTATAATTCACCCCTCCACTTT.

The V and J genes are TRBV5-1 and TRBJ2-5; D is undetermined. V lost 0 bases, J lost 3 bases, and 9 bases lay in between. CDR1 SGHRS and CDR2 YFSETQ come from the germline V gene. The CDR3 loop spans 14 amino acids. The CDR3 sequence is CASSLGPAEETQYF. CDR3 sequence (DNA): TGCGCCAGCAGCTTGGGTCCAGCAGAAGAGACCCAGTACTTC.

This clonotype was counted only a few times. The rearrangement joins TRBV7-2 to TRBJ2-5, with 7 bases fitting TRBD1. The J call may be faulty, since TRBJ2-4 better matches the DNA end. The CDR3 loop spans 15 amino acids. Germline V gives CDR1 SGHTA, CDR2 FQGNSA. The CDR3 nucleotides are TGTGCCAGCAGCTTAGGGTCGACAGGGAAAAACATTCAGTACTTC. Protein product: CASSLGSTGKNIQYF.

The chain uses TRBV20-1 and TRBJ1-3; 7 bases line up with TRBD1. The CDR3 sequence is 15 residues long. The ends lost 6 bases at V and 1 base at J; junction bases unmatched: 9. CDR1 and CDR2 (germline): DFQATT, SNEGSKA (reference sequence). CDR3 coding DNA: TGCAGTGCGTCCGCTCGGACAGGATCTGGAAACACCATATATTTT. Amino acids: CSASARTGSGNTIYF.

V gene TRBV7-9 combines with J gene TRBJ2-7, with D uncertain. The length of the CDR3 is 16 residues. Trimming shortened V by 0 bases and J by 0 bases, and 12 bases separated the two germline ends. Germline V lookup: CDR1 SEHNR, CDR2 FQNEAQ (reference sequence). DNA of the CDR3: TGTGCCAGCAGCTTAGCGGCCGGCGCCGACTCCTACGAGCAGTACTTC. The encoded protein is CASSLAAGADSYEQYF.

The gene calls are TRBV7-9 and TRBJ2-1; no firm D call. Germline CDR1 SEHNR, CDR2 FQNEAQ (reference sequence). There are 13 residues in the CDR3. The germline V and J ends were trimmed by 3 bases and 7 bases, with 10 bases remaining between them. CDR3 loop: CASSFIELNEQFF. The CDR3 nucleotides are TGTGCCAGCAGCTTCATAGAACTAAATGAGCAGTTCTTC.

Here the CDR3 reads CASSQGHPSNQPQHF. CDR3 nucleotides: TGCGCCAGCAGCCAGGGACACCCGAGCAATCAGCCCCAGCATTTT. The chain is built from TRBV4-1 and TRBJ1-5; D might be TRBD1 (6 bases). CDR1 is MGHRA, CDR2 YSYEKL, per germline. The ends were cut back, 3 bases at V and 1 base at J, with 10 bases in the middle. This CDR3 is built from 15 residues.

Details on this clonotype: The CDR3 does not close with the conserved phenylalanine or tryptophan, likely indicating a read error. This rearrangement joins TRBV5-1 to TRBJ2-5; the D gene is possibly TRBD1 (6 bases). Germline CDR1 reads SGHRS; CDR2 reads YFSETQ. The CDR3 contains 16 residues. V was trimmed by 2 bases and J by 2 bases, leaving 16 bases between them. The CDR3 bases are TGCGCCAGCAGCTTCGCACTCGGGACAACACAAGAGACCCAGTACTTG. Its translation is CASSFALGTTQETQYL.

The table lists this clonotype with a few counts. The rearrangement links TRBV15 to TRBJ2-1; no clear D. This CDR3 spans 17 amino acids. Germline-derived CDR1 and CDR2 are LNHNV and YYDKDF (reference sequence). The ends were cut back, 0 bases at V and 5 bases at J, with 17 bases in the middle. CDR3 DNA: TGTGCCACCAGCAGAGATGTCGGCAGGCGGATGAACAATGAGCAGTTCTTC. It specifies CATSRDVGRRMNNEQFF. Looking up the rest from reference TRBV15 and TRBJ2-1 gives the full variable domain: DAMVIQNPRYQVTQFGKPVTLSCSQTLNHNVMYWYQQKSSQAPKLLFHYYDKDFNNEADTPDNFQSRRPNTSFCFLDIRSPGLGDTAMYLCATSRDVGRRMNNEQFFGPGTRLTVL.

This clonotype was detected only a few times. V is TRBV5-1 and J is TRBJ2-7, with TRBD2 identical over 8 bases. Germline CDR1 reads SGHRS; CDR2 reads YFSETQ. V was clipped by 1 base and J by 4 bases; unmatched bases: 10. The CDR3 has 16 amino acids. CDR3 residues: CASSLSSGGVSYEQYF. For the CDR3, the DNA is TGCGCCAGCAGCTTGTCTTCGGGAGGGGTGTCATACGAGCAGTACTTC.

The gene calls are TRBV28 and TRBJ2-1; TRBD2 is a possible D gene (6 bases). The CDR3 length is 13 residues. The germline CDR1 and CDR2 sequences are MDHEN and SYDVKM. V lost 4 bases and J 14 bases, leaving 18 bases between the germline ends. CDR3 DNA sequence: TGTGCCAGCAGTTCCGAGCCCCGGGACTTGGAGTTCTTC. This translates into CASSSEPRDLEFF.

This chain uses TRBV29-1 with TRBJ2-1; D call uncertain. Trimming took off 5 bases at V and 3 bases at J, with 5 bases between the two ends. The CDR3 contains 11 residues. From germline, CDR1 is SQVTM and CDR2 ANQGSEA. CDR3 sequence reads: CSVRLYNEQFF. CDR3 DNA sequence: TGCAGCGTTCGCCTCTACAATGAGCAGTTCTTC.

J is TRBJ2-5 and V is TRBV20-1, with 9 bases that match TRBD1. Germline loops: CDR1 DFQATT, CDR2 SNEGSKA (reference sequence). Germline trimming cut 5 bases from V and 0 bases from J; bases unmatched to any gene: 7. The CDR3 is 15 amino acids. DNA for the CDR3: TGCAGTGCTGACCCCGGGACAGGGAACCAAGAGACCCAGTACTTC. This gives the protein CSADPGTGNQETQYF.

This chain links TRBV5-1 with TRBJ2-6; a possible D gene is TRBD2 (6 bases). Trimming took off 0 bases at V and 0 bases at J, with 16 bases between the two ends. The CDR3 contains 19 residues. CDR1 and CDR2 (germline): SGHRS, YFSETQ. The CDR3 loop is CASSLATGTSRSGANVLTF. CDR3 bases: TGCGCCAGCAGCTTGGCTACCGGGACTTCTCGCTCTGGGGCCAACGTCCTGACTTTC.

The V and J genes are TRBV7-9 and TRBJ2-4; TRBD1 might be the D (6 bases). The V gene's germline CDR1 is SEHNR and CDR2 FQNEAQ (reference sequence). This CDR3 region has 13 residues. Deletions cut 1 base from V and 7 bases from J, with 8 bases between. DNA of the CDR3: TGTGCCAGCAGCTTAGGGGGGCAGAACATTCAGTACTTC. This codes for CASSLGGQNIQYF.

Regarding this clonotype: The junction departs from the called germline gene at one end, perhaps through a read error. The V gene is TRBV29-1, the J gene TRBJ2-3; 7 positions agree with TRBD2. The germline V gene encodes CDR1 SQVTM and CDR2 ANQGSEA. The CDR3 has 15 residues. CDR3 sequence reads: CGVEVAGVGADTQYF. The CDR3 nucleotides read TGCGGCGTTGAAGTCGCGGGAGTGGGGGCAGATACGCAGTATTTT.

The genes are TRBV12-3 or TRBV12-4 and TRBJ2-5; 11 bases fit TRBD2. The junction had 15 bases not matched to a gene; V was cut back by 5 bases and J by 4 bases. There are 18 residues in the CDR3. CDR3 bases: TGTGCCAGCAGTCCGGGGACTAGCGGAGGGACTCGCGTAGAGACCCAGTACTTC. It yields the protein CASSPGTSGGTRVETQYF.

V usage is TRBV20-1 and J usage is TRBJ1-4; tentatively, D is TRBD1 (5 bases). The CDR3 is made up of 15 amino acids. V lost 4 bases to trimming and J lost 0 bases, with 12 bases between them. Germline values: CDR1 DFQATT, CDR2 SNEGSKA (reference sequence). The CDR3 region is CSATNDRSTNEKLFF. CDR3 DNA sequence: TGCAGTGCTACAAATGACAGATCAACTAATGAAAAACTGTTTTTT.

The V gene is TRBV2, the J gene TRBJ2-7, with 10 nucleotides matching TRBD2. Losses at the gene ends were 1 base for V and 2 bases for J; bases not matched to a gene: 2. CDR3 length equals 15 residues. In germline, CDR1 is SNHLY, CDR2 FYNNEI. The CDR3 region has the DNA TGTGCCAGCAGTGAAGTAACTAGCGGGGCCTACGAGCAGTACTTC. Amino acids: CASSEVTSGAYEQYF.

The rearrangement joins TRBV3-1 to TRBJ2-1; 16 nucleotides agree with TRBD2. CDR1 is LGHDT, CDR2 YNNKEL, per germline (reference sequence). Germline trimming cut 8 bases from V and 1 base from J; bases unmatched to any gene: 5. The CDR3 runs 17 residues. This CDR3 is CASGGTSGRVSYNEQFF. CDR3 coding DNA: TGTGCCAGCGGAGGGACTAGCGGGAGGGTGTCCTACAATGAGCAGTTCTTC.

This chain uses TRBV20-1 with TRBJ1-2; 7 bases are a match to TRBD1. Trimming at V came to 6 bases and at J to 3 bases, leaving 10 bases not matched to a gene. CDR3 length: 14 residues. Germline lookup yields CDR1 DFQATT and CDR2 SNEGSKA (reference sequence). As DNA, the CDR3 is TGCAGTGCACAGGGCCTTCAGGGGGACTATGGCTACACCTTC. It encodes CSAQGLQGDYGYTF.

The chain uses TRBV7-9 and TRBJ2-7, with D possibly called TRBD1 or TRBD2 (7 bases each). The CDR3 covers 12 residues. V lost 6 bases to trimming and J lost 9 bases, with 15 bases between them. Germline V gives CDR1 SEHNR, CDR2 FQNEAQ (reference sequence). CDR3 loop: CASSPGGRGQYF. CDR3 DNA: TGTGCCAGCAGTCCAGGGGGGAGGGGGCAGTACTTC.

To note about this clonotype: The CDR3 does not close with the conserved phenylalanine or tryptophan, likely indicating a read error. The limits of the CDR3 on the DNA are not certain, so only TCRdb's listed CDR3 is given. The chain is built from TRBV21-1 and TRBJ2-7; TRBD2 is the table's D call, not checked against the DNA. TRBV21-1 is reported as a pseudogene. The CDR3 sequence runs 17 residues, both termini included. The CDR3 sequence is CASSGRTQLHGPYEQYL.

This clonotype was seen a handful of times. The chain is built from TRBV27 and TRBJ2-3, with D possibly being TRBD1 or TRBD2 (6 bases each). V lost 8 bases to trimming and J lost 2 bases, with 17 bases between them. CDR1 is MNHEY, CDR2 SMNVEV, per germline (reference sequence). The CDR3 totals 15 residues. The CDR3 bases are TGTGCCAGCGGGATGGGGGGCCGATCCACAGATACGCAGTATTTT. The encoded protein is CASGMGGRSTDTQYF.

The table lists this clonotype with a count of one. The rearrangement uses TRBV20-1 and TRBJ1-2; 9 nucleotides agree with TRBD1. The CDR3 extends over 14 amino acids. Germline-derived CDR1 and CDR2 are DFQATT and SNEGSKA (reference sequence). After removal of 1 base from V and 5 bases from J, the junction contained 5 bases not matched to a gene. The CDR3 DNA reads TGCAGTGCTAGAGGGTCGGGACAGGGTTATGGCTACACCTTC. This codes for CSARGSGQGYGYTF.

There are a few counts of this clonotype. The rearrangement links TRBV20-1 to TRBJ2-1, with D perhaps TRBD1 or TRBD2 (5 bases each). V was clipped by 5 bases and J by 6 bases, with 20 bases between them. CDR3 size: 15 residues. Germline V CDR1 and CDR2: DFQATT, SNEGSKA (reference sequence). This CDR3 reads CSAPPTRPGGNEQFF. The CDR3 coding sequence is TGCAGTGCTCCCCCGACCCGGCCTGGGGGCAATGAGCAGTTCTTC.

The DNA of the CDR3 is TGTGCCATCCGTCTGGACAGGGCCACTGAAGCTTTCTTT. Translating gives CAIRLDRATEAFF. The rearrangement links TRBV10-3 to TRBJ1-1; TRBD1 matches 8 bases. The CDR3 totals 13 residues. The V and J ends lost 8 bases and 4 bases, in that order; junction bases with no gene match: 6. CDR1 is ENHRY, CDR2 SYGVKD, per germline.